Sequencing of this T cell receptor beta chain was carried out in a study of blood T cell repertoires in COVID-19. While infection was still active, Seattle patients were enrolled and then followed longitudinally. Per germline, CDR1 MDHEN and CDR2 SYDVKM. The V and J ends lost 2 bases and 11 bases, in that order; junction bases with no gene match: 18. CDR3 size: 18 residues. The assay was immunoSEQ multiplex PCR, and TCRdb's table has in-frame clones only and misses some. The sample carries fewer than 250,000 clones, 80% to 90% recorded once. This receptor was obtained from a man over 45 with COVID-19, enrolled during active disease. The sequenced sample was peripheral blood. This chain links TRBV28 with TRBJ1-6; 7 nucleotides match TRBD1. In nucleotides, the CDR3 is TGTGCCAGCAGTTTAAGGGCGACAGGGTGGCTTGTTAGGCCACCCCTCCACTTT. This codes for CASSLRATGWLVRPPLHF.